Below, 32 T cell receptor beta chains from the same sample are listed, as sequenced in a study of glioma-infiltrating T cells. Amplification of TCR alpha and beta CDR3 regions from RNA used iRepertoire nested multiplex PCR. Each CDR3 protein is one row after TCRdb ran MiXCR on the multiplex PCR reads. The sample has 90,000 or so distinct CDR3 sequences; 35% to 45% are singletons. The sequenced sample consisted of glioma tissue, nonneoplastic brain tissue, or PBMCs (not recorded which). These receptors originate from a human donor with low-grade glioma or glioblastoma, undergoing nonglioma brain surgery, or in good health (not recorded which).

The chain combines TRBV7-2 with TRBJ2-7; TRBD1 or TRBD2 may be the D gene (6 bases each). The germline gives CDR1 SGHTA, CDR2 FQGNSA. Trimming shortened V by 3 bases and J by 4 bases, and 13 bases separated the two germline ends. The CDR3 has 14 residues. The CDR3 reads CASSLEGGRYEQYF. In nucleotides, the CDR3 is TGTGCCAGCAGCTTGGAGGGGGGCAGATACGAGCAGTACTTC.

J is TRBJ2-3 and V is TRBV28, with TRBD2 matching over 12 bases. The V gene's germline CDR1 is MDHEN and CDR2 SYDVKM. V was clipped by 3 bases and J by 12 bases; unmatched bases: 10. The CDR3 runs 15 residues. The CDR3 coding sequence is TGTGCCAGCAGTTTTCACAGACTAGCGGGAGAGACCCAGTATTTT. This gives the protein CASSFHRLAGETQYF.

There are many counts of this clonotype. The V and J genes are TRBV14 and TRBJ2-3; D is possibly TRBD2 (5 bases). The length of the CDR3 is 16 residues. Germline V gives CDR1 SGHDN, CDR2 FVKESK. Trimming removed 3 bases from V and 0 bases from J, with 13 bases in between. The CDR3 protein is CASSHIGIASTDTQYF. As DNA, the CDR3 is TGTGCCAGCAGCCACATCGGTATAGCGAGCACAGATACGCAGTATTTT.

This clonotype was counted at least ten times. The V gene is TRBV7-2, the J gene TRBJ1-3; 9 bases map to TRBD1. The CDR3 is 17 amino acids. In germline, CDR1 is SGHTA, CDR2 FQGNSA. The trim removed 5 bases at V and 4 bases at J, leaving 12 bases unmatched. CDR3 bases: TGTGCCAGCAGCCCCCGGGACAGGGATTTGGGAGGAAACACCATATATTTT. Its translation is CASSPRDRDLGGNTIYF.

This clonotype was counted ten times or more. The genes are TRBV5-1 and TRBJ2-1; 8 positions match TRBD2. After removal of 1 base from V and 12 bases from J, the junction contained 12 bases not matched to a gene. The CDR3 has 15 amino acids. CDR1 SGHRS and CDR2 YFSETQ come from the germline V gene. CDR3 nucleotides: TGCGCCAGCAGCTTGCAAGCGGGGGTGTACCTTCGGCAGTTCTTC. Its protein product is CASSLQAGVYLRQFF.

With respect to this clonotype: This could be a read error, since a much larger clone is one nucleotide away. The chain has TRBV29-1 and TRBJ2-3; D unclear. CDR1 is SQVTM, CDR2 ANQGSEA, per germline. The CDR3 length is 13 residues. The CDR3 DNA follows: TGCAGCGTTGAACGGCTGAGCAGAGATACGCAGTATTTT. As protein: CSVERLSRDTQYF.

This clonotype was counted many times. The rearrangement uses TRBV27 and TRBJ2-2; D is undetermined. Deletions cut 0 bases from V and 4 bases from J, with 6 bases between. Germline loops: CDR1 MNHEY, CDR2 SMNVEV (reference sequence). The CDR3 is 14 residues long. The CDR3 loop reads CASSLSLGTGELFF. The CDR3 nucleotides are TGTGCCAGCAGTTTATCTCTCGGCACCGGGGAGCTGTTTTTT.

This clonotype came up many times. The chain couples TRBV20-1 to TRBJ1-6; TRBD1 might be the D (6 bases). CDR1 and CDR2 (germline): DFQATT, SNEGSKA (reference sequence). Trimming stripped 0 bases from V and 7 bases from J, with 13 bases between. CDR3 length: 15 residues. The CDR3 here is CSAREGGSGNSPLHF. CDR3 nucleotide sequence: TGCAGTGCTAGAGAAGGGGGATCGGGGAATTCACCCCTCCACTTT.

About this clonotype: It is likely a read error, because the conserved phenylalanine at the end of the CDR3 is missing. The chain is built from TRBV4-3 and TRBJ2-2; D unresolved. The V end lost 0 bases, the J end lost 6 bases, and 11 bases lay between the germline ends. CDR3 length: 15 amino acids. Germline V gives CDR1 LGHNA, CDR2 YSLEER. The CDR3 sequence: CASSQDSGPPGELFL. In nucleotides, the CDR3 is TGCGCCAGCAGCCAAGATTCCGGACCCCCCGGGGAGCTGTTTCTT.

In its sample, this clonotype was seen many times. This chain joins TRBV3-1 and TRBJ2-1; 7 bases align to TRBD2. Looked up from germline, CDR1 is LGHDT and CDR2 is YNNKEL (reference sequence). V lost 2 bases, J lost 3 bases, and 4 bases stayed unmatched. This CDR3 region has 15 residues. The DNA for the CDR3 is TGTGCCAGCAGCCAAAGCCGGGACTACTACAATGAGCAGTTCTTC. This encodes CASSQSRDYYNEQFF.

A word on this clonotype: One end of the junction varies from germline; a read error may be responsible. The rearrangement uses TRBV11-2 and TRBJ2-5; possibly TRBD2 for D (6 bases). Per germline, CDR1 SGHAT and CDR2 FQNNGV. The CDR3 covers 16 residues. The CDR3 here is CASSSPAGRRNSPLHF. CDR3 nucleotide sequence: TGTGCCAGCAGCTCCCCGGCGGGACGGAGAAATTCACCCCTCCACTTC.

This clonotype was seen only a few times. A much bigger clone sits one base away, suggesting this may be a read error. The rearrangement uses TRBV5-4 and TRBJ2-1; no reliable D call. Trimming took off 5 bases at V and 5 bases at J, with 8 bases between the two ends. CDR1 is SGHNT, CDR2 YYREEE, per germline (reference sequence). CDR3 length equals 12 residues. The CDR3 DNA sequence: TGTGCCAGCAGTGGGTTGAACAATGAGCAGTTCTTC. Its protein is CASSGLNNEQFF. The whole variable domain, remainder taken from reference TRBV5-4 and TRBJ2-1, is ETGVTQSPTHLIKTRGQQVTLRCSSQSGHNTVSWYQQALGQGPQFIFQYYREEENGRGNFPPRFSGLQFPNYSSELNVNALELDDSALYLCASSGLNNEQFFGPGTRLTVL.

This clonotype was detected many times. The chain recombines TRBV2 with TRBJ2-2; D gene uncertain. Per germline, CDR1 SNHLY and CDR2 FYNNEI. The CDR3 loop spans 13 amino acids. V gave up 7 bases and J gave up 8 bases, with 14 bases separating them. The CDR3 reads CASNPPGTGELFF. CDR3 nucleotides: TGTGCCAGCAACCCCCCGGGCACGGGGGAGCTGTTTTTT.

The table lists this clonotype with a count of one. A single base separates this from a much larger clone, so it may be a read error. The rearrangement uses TRBV7-9 and TRBJ2-5; D is unclear. V was clipped by 3 bases and J by 3 bases, with 17 bases between them. The CDR3 has 16 residues. CDR1 SEHNR and CDR2 FQNEAQ come from the germline V gene (reference sequence). The DNA of the CDR3 is TGTGCCAGCAGCTTCTCGCGGTGGTTACCCAAAGAGACCCAGTACTTC. Translated, it gives CASSFSRWLPKETQYF.

V is TRBV20-1 and J is TRBJ2-1; perhaps D is TRBD1 or TRBD2 (5 bases each). V was clipped by 1 base and J by 12 bases, with 16 bases between them. The V gene's germline CDR1 is DFQATT and CDR2 SNEGSKA (reference sequence). The CDR3 spans 13 residues. CDR3 DNA sequence: TGCAGTGCTAGAGGGGGACGGGTTCACGGGCAGTTCTTC. Amino acids: CSARGGRVHGQFF.

Points on this clonotype: This may be a read error: a much more frequent sequence differs by one nucleotide. The chain uses TRBV29-1 and TRBJ1-1; D uncertain. The CDR3 contains 15 residues. V lost 0 bases, J lost 1 base, and 12 bases lay in between. CDR1 is SQVTM, CDR2 ANQGSEA, per germline. CDR3 DNA: TGCAGCGTTGAAGATCTCCAAAAGGGGAACACTGAAGCTTTCTTT. Its protein product is CSVEDLQKGNTEAFF.

This clonotype was detected many times. The chain recombines TRBV5-1 with TRBJ2-1, with D perhaps TRBD2 (6 bases). The length of the CDR3 is 16 residues. The V gene lost 5 bases and the J gene lost 0 bases, with 15 bases spanning the gap. Germline V gives CDR1 SGHRS, CDR2 YFSETQ. The CDR3 coding sequence is TGCGCCAGCAGGACCTCTAGCGTGAGCTCCTACAATGAGCAGTTCTTC. It is translated as CASRTSSVSSYNEQFF. Combining the CDR3 with reference TRBV5-1 and TRBJ2-1 gives the whole variable domain KAGVTQTPRYLIKTRGQQVTLSCSPISGHRSVSWYQQTPGQGLQFLFEYFSETQRNKGNFPGRFSGRQFSNSRSEMNVSTLELGDSALYLCASRTSSVSSYNEQFFGPGTRLTVL.

At least ten counts were recorded for this clonotype. The rearrangement uses TRBV19 and TRBJ1-2; a possible D gene is TRBD1 (6 bases). V was shortened by 1 base and J by 6 bases, with 9 bases between the two germline ends. Germline V gives CDR1 LNHDA, CDR2 SQIVND (reference sequence). The length of the CDR3 is 13 residues. CDR3 loop: CASSIAAGDGYTF. The CDR3 DNA follows: TGTGCCAGTAGTATAGCGGCAGGGGATGGCTACACCTTC.

On this clonotype: This sequence may be a read error, since a much larger clone differs from it by one base. V and J are TRBV29-1 and TRBJ1-3; the D is unclear. This CDR3 spans 12 amino acids. CDR1 is SQVTM and CDR2 is ANQGSEA in the germline V gene. The CDR3 is CSVKGSGNTLYF. CDR3 sequence (DNA): TGCAGCGTTAAAGGGTCTGGAAACACCTTATATTTT.

In this sample, this clonotype turned up many times. This chain uses TRBV19 with TRBJ2-1, with D hard to call. Between the trimmed V and J ends, which lost 11 bases and 9 bases, there was a span of 14 bases. In germline, CDR1 is LNHDA, CDR2 SQIVND (reference sequence). The CDR3 sequence is 11 residues long. The CDR3 here is CASPPGSEQFF. The CDR3 bases are TGTGCCTCCCCCCCGGGCAGTGAGCAGTTCTTC. Combining the CDR3 with reference TRBV19 and TRBJ2-1 gives the whole variable domain DGGITQSPKYLFRKEGQNVTLSCEQNLNHDAMYWYRQDPGQGLRLIYYSQIVNDFQKGDIAEGYSVSREKKESFPLTVTSAQKNPTAFYLCASPPGSEQFFGPGTRLTVL.

In its sample, this clonotype was seen many times. The genes are TRBV6-2 or TRBV6-3 and TRBJ2-7; 15 nucleotides align to TRBD2. With V trimmed by 8 bases and J by 7 bases, 12 bases remained unmatched. CDR3 size: 16 residues. Looked up from germline, CDR1 is MNHEY and CDR2 is SVGEGT. The CDR3 loop is CASLQGLAGGPSEQYF. The CDR3 region has the DNA TGTGCCAGCCTCCAAGGACTAGCGGGAGGGCCAAGTGAGCAGTACTTC.

As to this clonotype: The junction does not match germline at one end; this may be a read error. The chain couples TRBV29-1 to TRBJ2-5, with TRBD1 identical over 9 bases. This CDR3 region has 14 residues. The germline gives CDR1 SQVTM, CDR2 ANQGSEA. The CDR3, as DNA: TGCAGCGTAGAAAGACAGGGGGGTCAAGAGACCAAGTACTTC. This sequence encodes CSVERQGGQETKYF.

The table lists this clonotype with many counts. This chain uses TRBV20-1 with TRBJ2-5, with D possibly TRBD2 on 5 matching bases. Per germline, CDR1 DFQATT and CDR2 SNEGSKA (reference sequence). This CDR3 contains 13 residues. V was pared by 1 base and J by 5 bases, with 11 bases between. The CDR3 DNA sequence: TGCAGTGCTAGAGTCGCTAGCCTGGAGACCCAGTACTTC. It is translated as CSARVASLETQYF.

The chain combines TRBV6-5 with TRBJ2-3; no clear D gene. Germline CDR1 and CDR2: MNHEY and SVGAGI. This CDR3 spans 15 amino acids. Trimming took 4 bases from V and 2 from J, leaving 13 bases between them. The CDR3 DNA follows: TGTGCCAGCAGTTTCGCTAGATCTTTCACAGATACGCAGTATTTT. This translates into CASSFARSFTDTQYF.

Of note for this clonotype: The junction differs from germline at one of its ends, possibly a read error. V gene TRBV15 combines with J gene TRBJ2-1, with TRBD2 matching 8 bases. The CDR3 totals 16 residues. The germline gives CDR1 LNHNV, CDR2 YYDKDF (reference sequence). DNA of the CDR3: TGTGCCACCAGCAGAAATACCGGACTGGCGGGAGGAAAGCAGTCCTTC. Residues: CATSRNTGLAGGKQSF.

This clonotype has ten or more counts. J is TRBJ2-7 and V is TRBV4-3; the D gene could be TRBD1 or TRBD2 (6 bases each). CDR3 size: 14 residues. V gave up 0 bases and J gave up 6 bases, with 12 bases separating them. Germline loops: CDR1 LGHNA, CDR2 YSLEER. CDR3 amino acids: CASSQDRGGGEQYF. As DNA, the CDR3 is TGCGCCAGCAGCCAAGATCGTGGAGGGGGCGAGCAGTACTTC.

At least ten counts were recorded for this clonotype. The chain joins TRBV4-1 to TRBJ2-5, with 7 bases matching TRBD1. This CDR3 is built from 14 residues. Germline V gives CDR1 MGHRA, CDR2 YSYEKL. J lost 4 bases, V lost 4 bases, and 6 bases had no gene match. CDR3 coding DNA: TGCGCCAGCAGCCGAGGACAGGCTTTAGAGACCCAGTACTTC. As protein: CASSRGQALETQYF.

The chain recombines TRBV18 with TRBJ2-3, with TRBD2 matching over 11 bases. CDR3 length: 17 residues. Germline trimming cut 6 bases from V and 4 bases from J; bases unmatched to any gene: 12. Germline CDR1 is KGHSH and CDR2 is LQKENI. The CDR3 bases are TGTGCCAGCTCGGCCGGTTTACTAGCGGGAGAATCAGATACGCAGTATTTT. It specifies CASSAGLLAGESDTQYF.

To note about this clonotype: Because it lacks the conserved phenylalanine or tryptophan at the end, this CDR3 is likely a read error. The rearrangement links TRBV28 to TRBJ2-7; 9 bases match TRBD2. After removal of 4 bases from V and 7 bases from J, the junction contained 14 bases not matched to a gene. Germline CDR1 is MDHEN and CDR2 is SYDVKM. The length of the CDR3 is 16 residues. The CDR3 bases are TGTGCCAGCAGTTCCCCTGGGCTAGCGGGGCTCCCTGAGCAGTACTTG. This encodes CASSSPGLAGLPEQYL.

This clonotype was counted ten times or more. This chain uses TRBV29-1 with TRBJ2-3, with D possibly matching TRBD2 (6 bases). V lost 3 bases, J lost 6 bases, and 7 bases lay in between. CDR1 is SQVTM and CDR2 is ANQGSEA in the germline V gene. This CDR3 has 11 residues. CDR3 bases: TGCAGCGTTGACCTAGCGGATACGCAGTATTTT. It translates to CSVDLADTQYF.

This clonotype was detected ten times or more. This sequence joins TRBV20-1 and TRBJ1-2; 11 bases agree with TRBD1. Germline CDR1 reads DFQATT; CDR2 reads SNEGSKA (reference sequence). The CDR3 sequence is 12 residues long. The junction had 2 bases not matched to a gene; V was cut back by 8 bases and J by 3 bases. CDR3 region: CSQGQGDYGYTF. The CDR3 DNA sequence: TGCAGTCAGGGACAGGGGGACTATGGCTACACCTTC.

There are many counts of this clonotype. The rearrangement uses TRBV6-1 and TRBJ1-1, with D possibly TRBD1 on 6 matching bases. With 5 bases removed from V and 1 base from J, the gap between germline ends came to 11 bases. The germline V gene has CDR1 MNHNS and CDR2 SASEGT. The CDR3 is 14 residues long. This chain's CDR3 is CASSSGQPNTEAFF. The CDR3 DNA is TGTGCCAGCAGTTCAGGACAGCCGAACACTGAAGCTTTCTTT.